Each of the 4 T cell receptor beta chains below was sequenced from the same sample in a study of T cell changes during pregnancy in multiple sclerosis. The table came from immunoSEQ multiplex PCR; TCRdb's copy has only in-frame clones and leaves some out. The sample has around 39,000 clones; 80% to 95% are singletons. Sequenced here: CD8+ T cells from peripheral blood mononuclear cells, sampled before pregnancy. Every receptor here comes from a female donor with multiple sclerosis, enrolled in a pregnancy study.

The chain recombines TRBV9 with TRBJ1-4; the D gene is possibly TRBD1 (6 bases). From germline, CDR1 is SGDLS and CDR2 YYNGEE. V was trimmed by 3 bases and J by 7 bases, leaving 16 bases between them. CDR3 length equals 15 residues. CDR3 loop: CASSDSIQGIEKLFF. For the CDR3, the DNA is TGTGCCAGCAGCGACTCAATACAGGGAATTGAAAAACTGTTTTTT.

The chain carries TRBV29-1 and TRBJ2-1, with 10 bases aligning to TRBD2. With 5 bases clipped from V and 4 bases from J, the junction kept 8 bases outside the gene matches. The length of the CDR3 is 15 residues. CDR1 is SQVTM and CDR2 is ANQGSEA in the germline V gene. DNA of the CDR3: TGCAGCGTTCATCGGGCTAGCGGGGGTTACAATGAGCAGTTCTTC. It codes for CSVHRASGGYNEQFF.

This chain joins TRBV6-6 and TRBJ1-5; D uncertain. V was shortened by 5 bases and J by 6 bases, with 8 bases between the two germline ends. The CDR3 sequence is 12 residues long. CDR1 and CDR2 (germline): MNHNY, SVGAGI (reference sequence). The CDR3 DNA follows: TGTGCCAGCAGTGTTCCCTCTCAGCCCCAGCATTTT. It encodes CASSVPSQPQHF.

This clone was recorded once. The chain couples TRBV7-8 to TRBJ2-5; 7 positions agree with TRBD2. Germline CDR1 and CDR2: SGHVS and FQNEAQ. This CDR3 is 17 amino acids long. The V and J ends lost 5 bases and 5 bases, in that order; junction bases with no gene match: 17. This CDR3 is CASSPKFAGVYFETQYF. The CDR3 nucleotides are TGTGCCAGCAGCCCCAAGTTTGCGGGAGTCTATTTCGAGACCCAGTACTTC.